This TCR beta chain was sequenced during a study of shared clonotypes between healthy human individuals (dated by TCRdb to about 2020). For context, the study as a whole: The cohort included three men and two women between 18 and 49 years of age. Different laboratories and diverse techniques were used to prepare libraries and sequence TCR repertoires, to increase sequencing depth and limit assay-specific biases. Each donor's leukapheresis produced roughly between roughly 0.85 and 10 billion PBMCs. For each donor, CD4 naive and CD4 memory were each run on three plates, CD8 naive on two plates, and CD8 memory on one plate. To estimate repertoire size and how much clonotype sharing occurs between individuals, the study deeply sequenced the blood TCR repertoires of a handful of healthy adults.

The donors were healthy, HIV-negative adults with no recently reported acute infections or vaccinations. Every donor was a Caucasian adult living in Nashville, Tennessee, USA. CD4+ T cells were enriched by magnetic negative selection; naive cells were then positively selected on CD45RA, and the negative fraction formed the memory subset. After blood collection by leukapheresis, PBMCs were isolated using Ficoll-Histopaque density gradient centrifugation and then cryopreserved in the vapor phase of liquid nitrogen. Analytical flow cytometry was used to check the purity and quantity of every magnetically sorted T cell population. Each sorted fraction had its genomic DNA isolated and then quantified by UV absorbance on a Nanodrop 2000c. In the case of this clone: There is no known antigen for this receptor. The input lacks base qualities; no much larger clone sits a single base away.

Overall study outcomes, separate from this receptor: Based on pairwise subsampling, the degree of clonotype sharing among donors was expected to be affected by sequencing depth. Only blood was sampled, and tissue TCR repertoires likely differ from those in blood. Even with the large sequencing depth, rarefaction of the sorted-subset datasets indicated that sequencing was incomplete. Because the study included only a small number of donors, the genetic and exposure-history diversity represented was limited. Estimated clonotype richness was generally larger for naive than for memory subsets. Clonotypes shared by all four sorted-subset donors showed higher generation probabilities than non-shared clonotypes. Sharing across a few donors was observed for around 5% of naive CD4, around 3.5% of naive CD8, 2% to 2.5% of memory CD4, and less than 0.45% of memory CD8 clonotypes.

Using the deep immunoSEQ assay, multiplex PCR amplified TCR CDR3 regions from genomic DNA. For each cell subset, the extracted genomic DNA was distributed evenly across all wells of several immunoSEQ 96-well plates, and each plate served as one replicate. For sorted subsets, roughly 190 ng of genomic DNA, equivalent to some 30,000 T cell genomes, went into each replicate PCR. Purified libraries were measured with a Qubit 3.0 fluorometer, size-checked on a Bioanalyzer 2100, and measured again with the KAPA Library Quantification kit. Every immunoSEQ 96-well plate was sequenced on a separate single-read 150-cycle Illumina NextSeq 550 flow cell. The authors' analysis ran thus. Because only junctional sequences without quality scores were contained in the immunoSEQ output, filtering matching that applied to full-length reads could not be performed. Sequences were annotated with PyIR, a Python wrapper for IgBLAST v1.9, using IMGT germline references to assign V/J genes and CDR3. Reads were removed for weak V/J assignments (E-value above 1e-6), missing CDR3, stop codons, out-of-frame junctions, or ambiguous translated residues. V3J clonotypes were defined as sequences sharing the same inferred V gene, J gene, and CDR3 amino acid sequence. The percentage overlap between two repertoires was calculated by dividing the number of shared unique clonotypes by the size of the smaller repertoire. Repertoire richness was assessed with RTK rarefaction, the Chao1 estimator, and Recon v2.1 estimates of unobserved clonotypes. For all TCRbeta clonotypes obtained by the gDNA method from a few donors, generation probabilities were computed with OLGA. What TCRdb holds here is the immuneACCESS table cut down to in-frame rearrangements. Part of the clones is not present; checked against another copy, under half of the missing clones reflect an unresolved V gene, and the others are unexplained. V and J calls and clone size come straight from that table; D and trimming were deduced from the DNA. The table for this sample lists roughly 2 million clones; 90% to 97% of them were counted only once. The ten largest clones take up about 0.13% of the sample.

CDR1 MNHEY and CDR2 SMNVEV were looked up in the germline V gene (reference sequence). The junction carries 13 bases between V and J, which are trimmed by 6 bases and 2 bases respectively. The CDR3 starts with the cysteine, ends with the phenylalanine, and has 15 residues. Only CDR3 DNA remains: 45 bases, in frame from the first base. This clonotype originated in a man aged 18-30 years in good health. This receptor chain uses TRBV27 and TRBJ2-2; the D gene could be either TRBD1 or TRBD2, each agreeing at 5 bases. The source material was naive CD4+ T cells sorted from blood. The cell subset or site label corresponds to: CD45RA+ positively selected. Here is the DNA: TGTGCCAGCAGAGCTGGGACCGGCAACACCGGGGAGCTGTTTTTT. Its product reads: CASRAGTGNTGELFF.